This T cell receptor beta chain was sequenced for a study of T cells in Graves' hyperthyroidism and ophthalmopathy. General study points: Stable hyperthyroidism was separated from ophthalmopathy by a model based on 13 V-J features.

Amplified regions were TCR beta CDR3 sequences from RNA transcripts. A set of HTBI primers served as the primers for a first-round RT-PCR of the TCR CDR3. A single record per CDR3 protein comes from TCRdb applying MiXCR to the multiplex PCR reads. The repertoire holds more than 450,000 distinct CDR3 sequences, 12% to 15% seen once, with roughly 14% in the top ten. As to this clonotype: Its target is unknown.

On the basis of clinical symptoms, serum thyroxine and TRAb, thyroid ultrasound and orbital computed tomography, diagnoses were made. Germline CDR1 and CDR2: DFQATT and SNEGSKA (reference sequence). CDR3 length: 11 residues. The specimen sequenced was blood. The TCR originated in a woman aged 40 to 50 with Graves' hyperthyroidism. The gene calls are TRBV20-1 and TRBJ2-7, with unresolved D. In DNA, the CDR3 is TGCAGCGTGTTACAGTCCTACGAGCAGTACTTC. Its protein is CSVLQSYEQYF.